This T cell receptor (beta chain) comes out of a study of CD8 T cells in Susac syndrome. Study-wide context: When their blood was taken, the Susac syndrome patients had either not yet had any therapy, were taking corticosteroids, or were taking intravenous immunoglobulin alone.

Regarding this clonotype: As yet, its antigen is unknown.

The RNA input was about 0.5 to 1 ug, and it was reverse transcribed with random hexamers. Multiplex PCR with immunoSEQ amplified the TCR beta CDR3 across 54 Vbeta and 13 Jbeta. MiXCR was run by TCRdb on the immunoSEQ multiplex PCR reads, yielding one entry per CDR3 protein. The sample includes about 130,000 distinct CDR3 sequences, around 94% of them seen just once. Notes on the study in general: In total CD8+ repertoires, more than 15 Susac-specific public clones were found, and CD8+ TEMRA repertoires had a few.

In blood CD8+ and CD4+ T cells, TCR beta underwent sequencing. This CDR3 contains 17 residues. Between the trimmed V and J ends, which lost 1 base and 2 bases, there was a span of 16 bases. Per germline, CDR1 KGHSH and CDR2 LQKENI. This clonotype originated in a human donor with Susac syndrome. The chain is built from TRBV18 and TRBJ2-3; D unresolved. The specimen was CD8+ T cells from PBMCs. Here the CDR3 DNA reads TGTGCCAGCTCACCACAACGCCGACGGAGCCCCACAGATACGCAGTATTTT. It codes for CASSPQRRRSPTDTQYF.